This TCR beta chain stems from a study of cytomegalovirus exposure and HLA in healthy donors. As for this clone: Its target is not known.

Each donor's status was that of a healthy bone marrow donor. Vbeta (60) and Jbeta (13) primers were used in the PCR. Clones were sequenced by immunoSEQ multiplex PCR, and TCRdb holds only the in-frame ones, with some missing. The sample holds 100,000 to 120,000 clones, around 75% seen once. Germline CDR1 reads SGHTS; CDR2 reads YDEGEE. CDR3 length: 14 residues. V lost 3 bases and J lost 4, with 11 bases in between. Points from the study as a whole: Reportedly, diagnosis of cytomegalovirus status by the classifier showed high specificity and sensitivity.

This chain uses TRBV5-8 with TRBJ1-5; tentatively, D is TRBD1 (6 bases). The specimen sequenced was PBMCs. The TCR originated in a man aged 40-49 years in good health and CMV-seronegative. CDR3 DNA sequence: TGTGCCAGCAGCTATCCGGACAGAAATCAGCCCCAGCATTTT. It is translated as CASSYPDRNQPQHF.